This TCR beta chain emerged from a study of regulatory T cells in long-lasting Graves disease. Time point defined: newly diagnosed GD, antithyroid drugs for less than 3 months. The TCR library was made from RNA that had been extracted from PBMCs in TRIzol. Patient provenance is recorded as an endocrinology department in Xi'an, China. This CDR3 comprises 17 residues. The V end lost 0 bases, the J end lost 0 bases, and 9 bases lay between the germline ends. CDR1 LNHNV and CDR2 YYDKDF come from the germline V gene (reference sequence). CDR3 regions were amplified by Arm-PCR using iRepertoire HTBI primers to build TCR beta libraries. TCRdb passed the multiplex PCR reads through MiXCR, listing each CDR3 protein once. The sample lists about half a million distinct CDR3 sequences, 12% occurring once. These data also formed part of another study, on T cells in Graves' hyperthyroidism and ophthalmopathy.

V usage is TRBV15 and J usage is TRBJ1-6, with D unresolved. This clonotype was sampled from a woman aged 25 to 45 with Graves disease. Source: peripheral blood mononuclear cells (PBMCs), taken at new diagnosis, from a patient treated with antithyroid drugs. The CDR3 spells CATSRDKMSSYNSPLHF. CDR3 DNA: TGTGCCACCAGCAGAGATAAAATGAGCTCCTATAATTCACCCCTCCACTTT.